The rows below give T cell receptor beta chains drawn from one sample of a study of cytomegalovirus exposure and HLA in healthy donors. The method was immunoSEQ multiplex PCR; TCRdb's version includes in-frame clones alone and lacks a portion of them. The listing records 45,000 to 55,000 clones. The sample comprised PBMCs. The source of these receptors is a male donor in good health and CMV-seropositive. CDR3s include the opening cysteine and the closing phenylalanine or tryptophan. Fields, in order: D gene, V gene, J gene, CDR3 protein, CDR3 DNA. The D gene is left open where the match is weak.

.	TRBV5-4	TRBJ1-2	CASSFPTAGDYGYTF	TGTGCCAGCAGCTTCCCCACCGCGGGGGACTATGGCTACACCTTC
.	TRBV7-2	TRBJ2-7	CASSLIYYEQYF	TGTGCCAGCAGCCTAATATACTACGAGCAGTACTTC
TRBD1	TRBV10-1	TRBJ1-5	CASSDRQGSRGNQPQHF	TGCGCCAGCAGTGATCGACAGGGATCGAGGGGCAATCAGCCCCAGCATTTT
.	TRBV28	TRBJ2-7	CASHHQGAYEQYF	TGTGCCAGCCATCACCAGGGCGCCTACGAGCAGTACTTC
.	TRBV6-5	TRBJ1-4	CASSYSQVPNEKLFF	TGTGCCAGCAGTTACTCCCAGGTTCCTAATGAAAAACTGTTTTTT
.	TRBV9	TRBJ1-3	CASSLQVPSGNTIYF	TGTGCCAGCAGCTTACAGGTCCCCTCTGGAAACACCATATATTTT
.	TRBV19	TRBJ2-7	CASSYGRSYEQYF	TGTGCCAGTAGTTATGGCAGATCTTACGAGCAGTACTTC
TRBD1	TRBV5-1	TRBJ2-5	CASSGLGTGGAETQYF	TGCGCCAGCAGCGGACTAGGGACAGGGGGCGCGGAGACCCAGTACTTC
TRBD2	TRBV7-6	TRBJ2-5	CASSFPSGGQETQYF	TGTGCCAGCAGCTTCCCCAGCGGGGGGCAAGAGACCCAGTACTTC
.	TRBV2	TRBJ1-1	CASSGVRTEAFF	TGTGCCAGTTCAGGGGTGCGCACTGAAGCTTTCTTT
.	TRBV4-2	TRBJ2-5	CASSQGTEETQYF	TGTGCCAGCAGCCAAGGGACAGAAGAGACCCAGTACTTC
.	TRBV5-5	TRBJ2-1	CASREFALDNEQFF	TGTGCCAGCAGGGAGTTCGCCCTCGACAATGAGCAGTTCTTC
.	TRBV4-3	TRBJ1-5	CASSQDLAARNQPQHF	TGCGCCAGCAGCCAAGATCTGGCGGCGCGGAATCAGCCCCAGCATTTT
.	TRBV6-6	TRBJ1-5	CASSSPGVSNQPQHF	TGTGCCAGCAGTTCCCCAGGGGTCAGCAATCAGCCCCAGCATTTT
.	TRBV15	TRBJ1-2	CATSRDRGYGYTF	TGTGCCACCAGCAGAGATAGGGGATATGGCTACACCTTC
TRBD1	TRBV27	TRBJ2-7	CASSRGISLYEQYF	TGTGCCAGCAGCAGGGGGATATCTCTCTACGAGCAGTACTTC
.	TRBV30	TRBJ2-3	CAWSGGTSTDTQYF	TGTGCCTGGAGTGGTGGGACTAGCACAGATACGCAGTATTTT
.	TRBV9	TRBJ2-3	CASSASSYWDTQYF	TGTGCCAGCAGCGCCTCCTCCTACTGGGATACGCAGTATTTT
TRBD1	TRBV7-9	TRBJ2-1	CASSPPRTGSEQFF	TGTGCCAGCAGCCCACCCCGGACAGGGAGTGAGCAGTTCTTC
.	TRBV30	TRBJ2-7	CAWSWGGAPSYEQYF	TGTGCCTGGAGTTGGGGGGGGGCGCCGAGCTACGAGCAGTACTTC
TRBD1	TRBV27	TRBJ1-1	CASSPGPGQGVNTEAFF	TGTGCCAGCAGTCCCGGTCCGGGACAGGGTGTGAACACTGAAGCTTTCTTT
TRBD1	TRBV29-1	TRBJ1-2	CSVGPNRGGNYGYTF	TGCAGCGTTGGACCTAACAGGGGCGGAAACTATGGCTACACCTTC
TRBD1	TRBV4-3	TRBJ1-5	CASSQEGQGKQPQHF	TGCGCCAGCAGCCAGGAAGGACAGGGGAAACAGCCCCAGCATTTT
TRBD1	TRBV6-1	TRBJ1-1	CASSNWDRTF	TGTGCCAGCAGCAACTGGGACAGGACCTTT
.	TRBV28	TRBJ2-1	CASSSAGLLGGGGEQFF	TGTGCCAGCAGCTCGGCAGGGCTCCTTGGGGGCGGGGGTGAGCAGTTCTTC
TRBD2	TRBV6-9	TRBJ2-1	CASSCPWAGVFRTSGMNEQFF	TGTGCCAGCAGTTGTCCTTGGGCTGGTGTGTTTAGGACTAGCGGTATGAATGAGCAGTTCTTC
.	TRBV4-2	TRBJ1-1	CASSQDPAKGENTEAFF	TGTGCCAGCAGCCAAGATCCCGCGAAGGGGGAGAACACTGAAGCTTTCTTT
TRBD1	TRBV5-6	TRBJ2-7	CASSWAGQGFSYEQYF	TGTGCCAGCAGCTGGGCGGGACAGGGGTTCTCCTACGAGCAGTACTTC